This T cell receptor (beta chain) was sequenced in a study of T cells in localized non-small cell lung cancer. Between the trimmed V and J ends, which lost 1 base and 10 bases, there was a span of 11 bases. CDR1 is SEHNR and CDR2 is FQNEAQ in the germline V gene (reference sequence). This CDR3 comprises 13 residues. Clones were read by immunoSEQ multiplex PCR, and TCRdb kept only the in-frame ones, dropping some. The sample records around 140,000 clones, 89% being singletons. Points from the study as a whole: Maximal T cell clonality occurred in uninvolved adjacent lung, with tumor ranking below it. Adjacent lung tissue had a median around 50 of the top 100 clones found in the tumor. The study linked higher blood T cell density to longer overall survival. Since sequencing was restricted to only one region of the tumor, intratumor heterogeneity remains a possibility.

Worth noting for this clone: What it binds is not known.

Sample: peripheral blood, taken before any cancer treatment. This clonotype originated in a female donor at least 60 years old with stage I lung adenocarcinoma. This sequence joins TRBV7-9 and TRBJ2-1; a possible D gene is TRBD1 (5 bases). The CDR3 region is CASSLELQGEQFF. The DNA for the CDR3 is TGTGCCAGCAGCTTAGAGTTGCAGGGCGAGCAGTTCTTC.